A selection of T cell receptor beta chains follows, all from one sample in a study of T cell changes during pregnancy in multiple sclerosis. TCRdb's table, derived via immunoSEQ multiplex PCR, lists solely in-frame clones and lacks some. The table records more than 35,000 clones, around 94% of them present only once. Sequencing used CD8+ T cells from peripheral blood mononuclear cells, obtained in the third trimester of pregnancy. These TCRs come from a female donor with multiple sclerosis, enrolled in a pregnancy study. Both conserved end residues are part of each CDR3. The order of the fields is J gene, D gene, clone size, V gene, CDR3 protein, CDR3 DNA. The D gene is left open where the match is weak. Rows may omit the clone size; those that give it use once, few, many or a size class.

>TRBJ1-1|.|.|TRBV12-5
CASGPTGTLTEAFF
TGTGCTAGTGGTCCCACAGGGACCCTCACTGAAGCTTTCTTT
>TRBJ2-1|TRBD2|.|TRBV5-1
CASSLALAGVGNEQFF
TGCGCCAGCAGCTTGGCTCTAGCGGGGGTGGGGAATGAGCAGTTCTTC
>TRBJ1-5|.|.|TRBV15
CATSRDRQNQPQHF
TGTGCCACCAGCAGAGATCGACAAAATCAGCCCCAGCATTTT
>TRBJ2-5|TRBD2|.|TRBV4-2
CASSQDPAGLAGTQETQYF
TGTGCCAGCAGCCAAGATCCCGCCGGTCTAGCGGGGACTCAAGAGACCCAGTACTTC
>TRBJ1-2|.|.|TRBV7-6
CASSLGGDGYTF
TGTGCCAGCAGCTTAGGGGGGGACGGCTACACCTTC
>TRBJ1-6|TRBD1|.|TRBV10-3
CAISEFTGQVFVPLHF
TGTGCCATCAGTGAATTCACGGGACAGGTCTTCGTCCCCCTCCACTTT
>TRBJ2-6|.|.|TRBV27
CASSFSGHLSGANVLTF
TGTGCCAGCAGTTTCTCGGGACACCTCTCTGGGGCCAACGTCCTGACTTTC
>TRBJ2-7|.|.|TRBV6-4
CASSDSGESQYF
TGTGCCAGCAGTGACTCCGGGGAGTCGCAGTACTTC
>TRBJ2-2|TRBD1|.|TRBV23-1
CASIRRTGGNTGELFF
TGCGCCAGCATACGACGGACAGGGGGGAACACCGGGGAGCTGTTTTTT
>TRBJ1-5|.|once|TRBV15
CATSRGGRDNQPQHF
TGTGCCACCAGCAGAGGCGGGAGAGACAATCAGCCCCAGCATTTT
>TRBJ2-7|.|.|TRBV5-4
CASGPSGEQYF
TGTGCCAGCGGGCCCAGCGGCGAGCAGTACTTC
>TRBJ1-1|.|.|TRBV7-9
CADQGAVGTEAFF
TGTGCTGACCAAGGGGCGGTGGGCACTGAAGCTTTCTTT
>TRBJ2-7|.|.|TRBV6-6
CASSYSRVEQYF
TGTGCCAGCAGTTACTCCAGGGTCGAGCAGTACTTC
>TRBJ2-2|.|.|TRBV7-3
CASSSRDTGELFF
TGTGCCAGCAGTAGCCGGGACACCGGGGAGCTGTTTTTT
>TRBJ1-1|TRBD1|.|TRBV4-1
CASSQEQGAAAEAFF
TGCGCCAGCAGCCAAGAGCAGGGGGCCGCCGCTGAAGCTTTCTTT
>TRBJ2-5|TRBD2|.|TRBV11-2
CASSPRTSGGAAAQYF
TGTGCCAGCAGCCCAAGGACTAGCGGGGGGGCCGCGGCCCAGTACTTC
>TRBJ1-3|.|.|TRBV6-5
CASGRDQSSGNTIYF
TGTGCCAGCGGGCGGGACCAGAGCTCTGGAAACACCATATATTTT
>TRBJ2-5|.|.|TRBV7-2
CASSLAYQAAQETQYF
TGTGCCAGCAGCCTAGCCTACCAAGCGGCCCAAGAGACCCAGTACTTC
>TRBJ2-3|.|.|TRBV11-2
CASSIRRGGAYTDTQYF
TGTGCCAGCAGCATTAGAAGGGGGGGGGCCTACACAGATACGCAGTATTTT
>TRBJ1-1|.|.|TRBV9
CASSAAGNTEAFF
TGTGCCAGCAGCGCCGCGGGGAACACTGAAGCTTTCTTT
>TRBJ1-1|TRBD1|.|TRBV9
CASSVSGQRLNTEAFF
TGTGCCAGCAGCGTTTCGGGACAGCGATTGAACACTGAAGCTTTCTTT
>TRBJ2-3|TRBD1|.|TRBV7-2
CASTSGGWVTDTQYF
TGTGCCAGCACCTCAGGGGGTTGGGTCACAGATACGCAGTATTTT
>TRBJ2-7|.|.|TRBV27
CASGEPGQSYEQYF
TGTGCCAGCGGCGAACCGGGACAATCCTACGAGCAGTACTTC
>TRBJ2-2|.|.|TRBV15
CATSWTATGELFF
TGTGCCACCAGCTGGACAGCCACCGGGGAGCTGTTTTTT
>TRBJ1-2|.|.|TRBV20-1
CSATFESPNAF
TGCAGTGCTACTTTCGAGAGCCCTAACGCCTTC
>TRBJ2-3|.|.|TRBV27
CASSALGGQYF
TGTGCCAGCAGTGCATTGGGGGGGCAGTATTTT
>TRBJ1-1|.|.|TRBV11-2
CASSSGPGVNTEAFF
TGTGCCAGCAGCTCAGGACCAGGGGTGAACACTGAAGCTTTCTTT
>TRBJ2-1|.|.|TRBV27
CASSTVAEAVDEQFF
TGTGCCAGCAGTACTGTAGCGGAGGCGGTGGATGAGCAGTTCTTC
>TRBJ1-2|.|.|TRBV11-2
CASKAGYGGYTF
TGTGCCAGCAAGGCGGGATATGGCGGCTACACCTTC
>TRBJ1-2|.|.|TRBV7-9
CASSLAFGRARGYTF
TGTGCCAGCAGCTTAGCGTTCGGCCGCGCGAGGGGCTACACCTTC
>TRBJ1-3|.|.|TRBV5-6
CASSLATEMFGNTIYF
TGTGCCAGCAGCTTGGCGACAGAGATGTTCGGAAACACCATATATTTT
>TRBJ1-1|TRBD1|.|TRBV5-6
CASSLGTGGTEAFF
TGTGCCAGCAGCTTAGGGACAGGGGGCACTGAAGCTTTCTTT
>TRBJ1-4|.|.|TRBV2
CASSPRTGEKLFF
TGTGCCAGCAGTCCTCGGACTGGGGAAAAACTGTTTTTT
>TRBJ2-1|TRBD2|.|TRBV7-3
CASSLIGSGGKNEQFF
TGTGCCAGCAGCTTAATAGGTAGCGGGGGGAAGAATGAGCAGTTCTTC
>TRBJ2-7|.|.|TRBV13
CASSLGGSEQYF
TGTGCCAGCAGCTTAGGGGGCTCCGAGCAGTACTTC
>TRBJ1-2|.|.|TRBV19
CASSIVARGGYNYGYTF
TGTGCCAGTAGTATAGTGGCTCGGGGGGGTTATAACTATGGCTACACCTTC
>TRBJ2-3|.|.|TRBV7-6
CASSLDFEDTQYF
TGTGCCAGCAGCTTAGACTTTGAGGATACGCAGTATTTT
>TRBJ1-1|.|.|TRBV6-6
CASSLMTDNTEAFF
TGTGCCAGCAGTCTCATGACAGACAACACTGAAGCTTTCTTT
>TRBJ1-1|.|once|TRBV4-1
CASSQVSTEAFF
TGCGCCAGCAGCCAAGTTAGCACTGAAGCTTTCTTT
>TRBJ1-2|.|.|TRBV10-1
CARPPTGNYGYTF
TGCGCCAGGCCGCCGACAGGAAACTATGGCTACACCTTC
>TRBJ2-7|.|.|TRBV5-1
CASSLGDYEQYF
TGCGCCAGCAGCTTGGGCGACTACGAGCAGTACTTC
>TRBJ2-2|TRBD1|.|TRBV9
CASSEPGTGNTGELFF
TGTGCCAGCAGCGAGCCCGGGACAGGGAACACCGGGGAGCTGTTTTTT
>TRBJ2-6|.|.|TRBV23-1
CASSQPRSGANVLTF
TGCGCCAGCAGTCAACCGCGCTCTGGGGCCAACGTCCTGACTTTC
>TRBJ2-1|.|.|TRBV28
CASTQVSSYNEQFF
TGTGCCAGCACTCAGGTTAGCTCCTACAATGAGCAGTTCTTC
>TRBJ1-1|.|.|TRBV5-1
CASSLNRFLNTEAFF
TGCGCCAGCAGCTTGAACAGGTTCCTGAACACTGAAGCTTTCTTT
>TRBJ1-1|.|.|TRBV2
CASSHRGTEAFF
TGTGCCAGCAGTCACCGGGGAACTGAAGCTTTCTTT
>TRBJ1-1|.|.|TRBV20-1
CSAILNTEAFF
TGCAGTGCTATCTTGAACACTGAAGCTTTCTTT
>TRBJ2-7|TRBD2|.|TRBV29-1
CSVTRGDYEQYF
TGCAGCGTTACACGGGGGGACTACGAGCAGTACTTC
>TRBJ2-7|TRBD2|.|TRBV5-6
CASTLGGVGEQYF
TGTGCCAGCACCCTGGGGGGGGTGGGCGAGCAGTACTTC
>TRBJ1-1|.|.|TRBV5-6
CASSLAGPNTEAFF
TGTGCCAGCAGCTTGGCTGGGCCGAACACTGAAGCTTTCTTT
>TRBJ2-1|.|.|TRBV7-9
CASSLLAGSEDEQFF
TGTGCCAGCAGCTTACTTGCCGGTTCAGAGGATGAGCAGTTCTTC
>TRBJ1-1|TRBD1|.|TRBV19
CASGQGYAEAFF
TGTGCCAGTGGACAGGGTTATGCTGAAGCTTTCTTT
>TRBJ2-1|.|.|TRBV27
CASSPDWYNEQFF
TGTGCCAGCAGTCCCGACTGGTACAATGAGCAGTTCTTC
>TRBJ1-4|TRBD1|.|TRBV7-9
CASSRDRGDEKLFF
TGTGCCAGCAGCCGCGACAGGGGGGATGAAAAACTGTTTTTT
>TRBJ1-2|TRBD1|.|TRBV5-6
CASSSGGTGTGYTF
TGTGCCAGCAGCTCTGGGGGGACAGGGACCGGCTACACCTTC
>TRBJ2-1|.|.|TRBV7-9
CASERQSSYNEQFF
TGTGCCAGCGAAAGACAGAGCTCCTACAATGAGCAGTTCTTC
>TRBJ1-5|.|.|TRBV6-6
CASRPVDRLNQPQHF
TGTGCCAGCAGGCCCGTCGACAGACTCAATCAGCCCCAGCATTTT
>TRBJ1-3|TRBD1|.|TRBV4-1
CASRPQGVGNTIYF
TGCGCCAGTCGCCCCCAGGGGGTCGGGAACACCATATATTTT
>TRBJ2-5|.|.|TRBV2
CASSEGGGSETQYF
TGTGCCAGCAGTGAAGGGGGGGGCAGCGAGACCCAGTACTTC
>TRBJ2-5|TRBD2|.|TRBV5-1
CASSLPPGAGALEETQYF
TGCGCCAGCAGCTTGCCCCCGGGAGCGGGGGCGCTCGAGGAGACCCAGTACTTC